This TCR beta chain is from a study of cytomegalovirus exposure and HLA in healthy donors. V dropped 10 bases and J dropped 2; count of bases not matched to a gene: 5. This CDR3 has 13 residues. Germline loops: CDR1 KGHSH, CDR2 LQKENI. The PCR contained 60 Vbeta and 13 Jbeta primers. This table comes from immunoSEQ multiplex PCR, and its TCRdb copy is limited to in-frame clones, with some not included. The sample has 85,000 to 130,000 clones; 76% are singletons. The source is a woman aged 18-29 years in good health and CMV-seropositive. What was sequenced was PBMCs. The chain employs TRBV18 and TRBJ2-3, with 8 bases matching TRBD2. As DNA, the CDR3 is TGTGCCACCGTAGCGGGGTACACAGATACGCAGTATTTT. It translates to CATVAGYTDTQYF.